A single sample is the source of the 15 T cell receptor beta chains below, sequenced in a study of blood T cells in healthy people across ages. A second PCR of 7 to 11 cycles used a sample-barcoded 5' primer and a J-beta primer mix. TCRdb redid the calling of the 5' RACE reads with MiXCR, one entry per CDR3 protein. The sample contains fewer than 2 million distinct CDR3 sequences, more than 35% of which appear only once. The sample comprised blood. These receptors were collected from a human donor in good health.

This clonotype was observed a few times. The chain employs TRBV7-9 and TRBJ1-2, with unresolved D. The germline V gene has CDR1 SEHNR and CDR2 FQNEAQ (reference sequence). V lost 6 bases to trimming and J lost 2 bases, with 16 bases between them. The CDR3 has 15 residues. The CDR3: CASRQNSGKNYGYTF. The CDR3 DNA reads TGTGCCAGCAGGCAAAATTCCGGGAAGAACTATGGCTACACCTTC. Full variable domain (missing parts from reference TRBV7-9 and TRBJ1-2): DTGVSQNPRHKITKRGQNVTFRCDPISEHNRLYWYRQTLGQGPEFLTYFQNEAQLEKSRLLSDRFSAERPKGSFSTLEIQRTEQGDSAMYLCASRQNSGKNYGYTFGSGTRLTVV.

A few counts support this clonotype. As DNA, the CDR3 is TGTGCCAGCAGCTCGGGACAGGCGGACTACGAGCAGTACTTC. Translated: CASSSGQADYEQYF. V gene TRBV7-2 combines with J gene TRBJ2-7; the match to TRBD1 covers 8 bases. Losses at the gene ends were 4 bases for V and 3 bases for J; bases not matched to a gene: 5. The CDR3 extends over 14 amino acids. In germline, CDR1 is SGHTA, CDR2 FQGNSA.

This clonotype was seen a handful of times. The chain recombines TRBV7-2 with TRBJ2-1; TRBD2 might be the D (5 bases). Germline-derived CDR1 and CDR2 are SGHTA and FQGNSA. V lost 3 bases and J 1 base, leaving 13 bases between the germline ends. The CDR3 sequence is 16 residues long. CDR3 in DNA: TGTGCCAGCAGCTTCGTGGCGGGCGATTCCTACAATGAGCAGTTCTTC. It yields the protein CASSFVAGDSYNEQFF.

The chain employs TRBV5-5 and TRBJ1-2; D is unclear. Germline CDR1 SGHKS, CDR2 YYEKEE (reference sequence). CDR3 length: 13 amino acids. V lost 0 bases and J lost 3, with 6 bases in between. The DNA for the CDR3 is TGTGCCAGCAGCTTGGTAAACGACTATGGCTACACCTTC. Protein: CASSLVNDYGYTF.

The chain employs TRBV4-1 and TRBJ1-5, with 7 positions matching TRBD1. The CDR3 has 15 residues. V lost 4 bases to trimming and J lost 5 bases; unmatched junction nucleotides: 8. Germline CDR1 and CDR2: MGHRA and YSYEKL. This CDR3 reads CASSPGRGLDQPQHF. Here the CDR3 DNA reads TGCGCCAGCAGCCCGGGGAGGGGGCTTGATCAGCCCCAGCATTTT.

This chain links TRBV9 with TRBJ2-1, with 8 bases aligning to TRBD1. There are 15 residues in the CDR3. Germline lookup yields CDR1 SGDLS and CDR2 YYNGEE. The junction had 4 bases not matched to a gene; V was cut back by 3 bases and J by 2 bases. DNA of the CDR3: TGTGCCAGCAGCGCGCAGGGGGCCCCCTACAATGAGCAGTTCTTC. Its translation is CASSAQGAPYNEQFF. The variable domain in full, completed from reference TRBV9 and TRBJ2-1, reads DSGVTQTPKHLITATGQRVTLRCSPRSGDLSVYWYQQSLDQGLQFLIQYYNGEERAKGNILERFSAQQFPDLHSELNLSSLELGDSALYFCASSAQGAPYNEQFFGPGTRLTVL.

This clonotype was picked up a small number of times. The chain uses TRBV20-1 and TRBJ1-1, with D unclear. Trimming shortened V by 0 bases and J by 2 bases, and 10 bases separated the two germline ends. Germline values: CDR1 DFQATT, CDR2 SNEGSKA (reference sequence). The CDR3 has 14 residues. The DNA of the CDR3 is TGCAGTGCTAGAGATGGTCAGGACAACACTGAAGCTTTCTTT. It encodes CSARDGQDNTEAFF.

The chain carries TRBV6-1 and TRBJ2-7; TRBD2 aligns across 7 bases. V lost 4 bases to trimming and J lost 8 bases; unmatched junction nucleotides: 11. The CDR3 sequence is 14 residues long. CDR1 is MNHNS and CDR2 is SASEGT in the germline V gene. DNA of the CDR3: TGTGCCAGCAGTGTGGAGCGGGCCGGGGGGAAGCAGTACTTC. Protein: CASSVERAGGKQYF.

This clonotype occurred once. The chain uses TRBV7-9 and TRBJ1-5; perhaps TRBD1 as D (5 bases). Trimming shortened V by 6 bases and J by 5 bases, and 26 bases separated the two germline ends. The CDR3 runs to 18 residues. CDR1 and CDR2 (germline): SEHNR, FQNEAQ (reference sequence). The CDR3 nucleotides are TGTGCCAGCAGTTTGGGCGCTTTATCCCTCAGGGAAGATCAGCCCCAGCATTTT. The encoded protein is CASSLGALSLREDQPQHF.

CDR3 in DNA: TGCGCCAGCAGCCAAGACACTGGTGCAGCTGAAGCTTTCTTT. This sequence encodes CASSQDTGAAEAFF. The rearrangement joins TRBV4-1 to TRBJ1-1; D is uncertain. V lost 0 bases and J 6 bases, leaving 11 bases between the germline ends. Germline V lookup: CDR1 MGHRA, CDR2 YSYEKL. The CDR3 extends over 14 amino acids.

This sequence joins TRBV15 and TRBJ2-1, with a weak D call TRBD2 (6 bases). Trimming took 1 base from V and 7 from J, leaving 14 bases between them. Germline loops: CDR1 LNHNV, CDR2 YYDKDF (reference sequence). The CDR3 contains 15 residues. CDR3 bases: TGTGCCACCAGCAGAGGTCGGGGGATGATTAATGAGCAGTTCTTC. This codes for CATSRGRGMINEQFF. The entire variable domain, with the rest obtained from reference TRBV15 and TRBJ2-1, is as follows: DAMVIQNPRYQVTQFGKPVTLSCSQTLNHNVMYWYQQKSSQAPKLLFHYYDKDFNNEADTPDNFQSRRPNTSFCFLDIRSPGLGDTAMYLCATSRGRGMINEQFFGPGTRLTVL.

CDR3 protein: CSARERQGRNNEQFF. The CDR3 nucleotides read TGCAGTGCTAGAGAAAGACAGGGTCGGAACAATGAGCAGTTCTTC. The chain links TRBV20-1 to TRBJ2-1, with 7 bases that match TRBD1. V trimming: 0 bases; J trimming: 5 bases; junction bases outside the gene matches: 7. The CDR3 sequence is 15 residues long. Germline V gene lookup returns CDR1 DFQATT and CDR2 SNEGSKA (reference sequence).

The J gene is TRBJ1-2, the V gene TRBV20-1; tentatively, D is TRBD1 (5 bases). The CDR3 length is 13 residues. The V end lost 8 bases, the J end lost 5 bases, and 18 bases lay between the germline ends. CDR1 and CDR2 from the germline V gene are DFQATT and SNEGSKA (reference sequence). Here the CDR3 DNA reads TGCAGTAGCAGGGCCCGTATCTCGTATGGCTACACCTTC. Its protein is CSSRARISYGYTF.

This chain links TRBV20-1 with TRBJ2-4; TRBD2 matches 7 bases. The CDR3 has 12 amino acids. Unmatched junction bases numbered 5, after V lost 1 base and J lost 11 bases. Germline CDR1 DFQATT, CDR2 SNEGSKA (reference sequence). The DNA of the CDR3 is TGCAGTGCTAGAGGGGAGGGACCACTTCAGTACTTC. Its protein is CSARGEGPLQYF.

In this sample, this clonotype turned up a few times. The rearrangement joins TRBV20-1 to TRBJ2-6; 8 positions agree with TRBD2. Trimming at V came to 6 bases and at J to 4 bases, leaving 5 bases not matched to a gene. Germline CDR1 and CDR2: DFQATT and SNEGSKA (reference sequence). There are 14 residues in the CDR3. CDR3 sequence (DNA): TGCAGTGCCCCGGGAGGGGCAGGGGCCAACGTCCTGACTTTC. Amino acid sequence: CSAPGGAGANVLTF.